These 9 T cell receptor beta chains were sequenced from one sample in a study of shared clonotypes between healthy human individuals. Naive CD8 cells comprised CD45RO-negative, CCR7-positively selected cells, excluding terminally differentiated effector memory CD45RA+ cells. Using immunoSEQ multiplex PCR, the repertoire was profiled, and TCRdb retains in-frame clones only, with some absent. Among about 2 million clones listed, just under 95% were seen once. Sequencing was done on a sample of naive CD8+ T cells sorted from blood. The receptors shown here come from a young man in good health.

This chain connects TRBV4-3 to TRBJ2-2; D gene unclear. V dropped 0 bases and J dropped 7 bases, with 3 bases sitting between them. Per germline, CDR1 LGHNA and CDR2 YSLEER. This CDR3 region has 12 residues. In nucleotides, the CDR3 is TGCGCCAGCAGCCAAGATGGCGGGGAGCTGTTTTTT. Its protein product is CASSQDGGELFF.

The chain links TRBV6-1 to TRBJ2-7; D unclear. Germline CDR1 and CDR2: MNHNS and SASEGT. With 0 bases removed from V and 0 bases from J, the gap between germline ends came to 9 bases. CDR3 size: 15 residues. CDR3 sequence (DNA): TGTGCCAGCAGTGAAGCAGGCAGCCGCTCCTACGAGCAGTACTTC. Translated: CASSEAGSRSYEQYF.

The gene calls are TRBV7-9 and TRBJ1-2; D might be TRBD1 (5 bases). The CDR3 is made up of 17 amino acids. Looked up from germline, CDR1 is SEHNR and CDR2 is FQNEAQ (reference sequence). V dropped 5 bases and J dropped 2 bases, with 21 bases sitting between them. Here the CDR3 DNA reads TGTGCCAGCAGCCCCCACGGGCTCGGTAAGGGGAACTATGGCTACACCTTC. Translating gives CASSPHGLGKGNYGYTF.

V and J are TRBV21-1 and TRBJ2-7; the DNA was not compared with TRBD1, the D call given in the table. TRBV21-1 is described as a pseudogene. The CDR3 sequence is 15 residues long. In DNA form, the CDR3 reads TGTGCCAGCAGCCAACGACAGGGGACGCGTTACGAGCAGTACTTC. This codes for CASSQRQGTRYEQYF.

On this clone: This sample also contains other DNA sequences that code for the same CDR3. CDR3 nucleotides: TGTGCCAGCAGTTCGCCCGGGACGGGGAGGACCGAGCAGTACTTC. It codes for CASSSPGTGRTEQYF. The gene calls are TRBV6-5 and TRBJ2-7; D perhaps matches TRBD2 (6 bases). The CDR3 has 15 amino acids. The V gene lost 4 bases and the J gene lost 6 bases, with 19 bases spanning the gap. From germline, CDR1 is MNHEY and CDR2 SVGAGI.

The gene calls are TRBV11-2 and TRBJ2-5; 13 bases match TRBD2. Looked up from germline, CDR1 is SGHAT and CDR2 is FQNNGV. J gave up 4 bases and V 0 bases, and 11 bases lay outside the gene matches. CDR3 length equals 19 residues. This CDR3 is CASSLDTALAGGPGETQYF. The CDR3 DNA is TGTGCCAGCAGCTTAGATACCGCACTAGCGGGAGGGCCTGGAGAGACCCAGTACTTC.

The chain combines TRBV13 with TRBJ1-6; D remains unclear. The CDR3 is made up of 15 amino acids. The V end was cut by 2 bases, the J end by 4 bases, with 9 bases between. Germline CDR1 and CDR2: PRHDT and FYEKMQ (reference sequence). This CDR3 is CASSLSPPYNSPLHF. In DNA form, the CDR3 reads TGTGCCAGCAGCTTATCCCCCCCGTATAATTCACCCCTCCACTTT.

The chain employs TRBV6-5 and TRBJ1-3, with TRBD1 as a possible D gene (6 bases). This CDR3 region has 15 residues. V lost 6 bases and J lost 1, with 13 bases in between. Germline CDR1 is MNHEY and CDR2 is SVGAGI. CDR3 residues: CASRGGGRSGNTIYF. The CDR3 DNA is TGTGCCAGCAGAGGGGGGGGGCGATCTGGAAACACCATATATTTT.

The CDR3 protein is CASSQVFALGAGDGYEQYF. CDR3 sequence (DNA): TGCGCCAGCAGCCAAGTCTTCGCACTAGGGGCAGGGGATGGCTACGAGCAGTACTTC. The chain is built from TRBV4-3 and TRBJ2-7, with D perhaps matching TRBD1 (6 bases). The CDR3 spans 19 residues. Trimming left V 1 base short and J 3 bases short, with 25 bases between. The V gene's germline CDR1 is LGHNA and CDR2 YSLEER.